This note documents a single T cell receptor (beta chain) sequence. The antigen remains unidentified. The data belong to a study of OX40 agonist ivuxolimab in advanced cancers. The wider study: Having had anti-PD-1, anti-PD-L1 or anti-CTLA-4 therapy before was allowed, and roughly 39% had some. Partial responses were recorded for three patients, including one with hepatocellular carcinoma and two with cutaneous melanoma.

Study-wide results and limits: Low levels of normalized T-cell clonal expansion also appeared in some nonresponders. What antigens the expanded peripheral T cells recognized was never established.

Profiled with immunoSEQ multiplex PCR; TCRdb holds only in-frame clones, not every one. The table records under 15,000 clones, over 70% of them present only once. The source material was CD4+ or CD8+ T cells sorted from blood, sampled in a trial of the OX40 agonist ivuxolimab. The sequence was collected from an adult with an advanced solid tumor such as melanoma, head and neck, liver or kidney cancer.

The CDR3 DNA reads as TGTGCCAGCAGCCCGGACAGGGAAACAGACGAGCAGTACTTC. As protein: CASSPDRETDEQYF. The chain couples TRBV7-3 to TRBJ2-7; 8 bases align to TRBD1. Per the germline V gene, CDR1 is SGHTA and CDR2 is FQGTGA. This CDR3 has 14 amino acids. V was pared by 5 bases and J by 5 bases, with 8 bases of the junction left unmatched.